This T cell receptor beta chain was documented in a study of PD-1 blockade in classical Hodgkin lymphoma. A remark on this clone: Its antigen is as yet unknown.

The assay was immunoSEQ multiplex PCR, and TCRdb's table has in-frame clones only and misses some. This sample yields roughly 68,000 clones, of which about 93% are seen a single time; 2.6% belongs to the top ten. Time point here: newly diagnosed, previously untreated cHL patient sample. Untreated, newly diagnosed classical Hodgkin lymphoma PBMCs were used for comparison. Findings and limits, study-wide: Lower baseline TCR diversity was reported for newly diagnosed patients than for healthy donors.

The origin of this receptor is a human donor with classical Hodgkin lymphoma. The sample was peripheral blood mononuclear cells (PBMCs).

The CDR3: CASSIPTGSGSYNEQFF. The DNA of the CDR3 is TGTGCCAGTAGTATCCCTACCGGGAGCGGCTCCTACAATGAGCAGTTCTTC. V gene TRBV19 combines with J gene TRBJ2-1; D possibly corresponds to TRBD2 (6 bases). V gave up 3 bases and J gave up 0 bases, with 15 bases separating them. This CDR3 region has 17 residues. Per the germline V gene, CDR1 is LNHDA and CDR2 is SQIVND (reference sequence).